This T cell receptor beta chain emerged from a study of blood T cell repertoires in COVID-19. On the study more broadly: Researchers got acute and convalescent COVID-19 samples from the United States, Italy and Spain. Sources were T cells, B-cell-depleted T cells, or PBMCs; the material itself was cDNA or gDNA.

Per the original methods: Reference gene primer amplification yielded estimated nucleated cell counts. The repertoire was sequenced with immunoSEQ multiplex PCR; TCRdb's copy has only in-frame clones and lacks some. V, J and clone size were drawn from that table, and D and trimming were deduced from the DNA. The table records under 300,000 clones, 86% of them present only once. The CDR3 totals 14 residues. Germline V gives CDR1 MDHEN, CDR2 SYDVKM. V was trimmed by 6 bases and J by 4 bases, leaving 15 bases between them. The receptor's source is a man aged 80 or over with acute or convalescent COVID-19. This rearrangement joins TRBV28 to TRBJ1-2; D is unresolved. Source material: peripheral blood. The CDR3: CASRPRLAVYGYTF. CDR3 sequence (DNA): TGTGCCAGCAGGCCCCGACTGGCGGTCTATGGCTACACCTTC.